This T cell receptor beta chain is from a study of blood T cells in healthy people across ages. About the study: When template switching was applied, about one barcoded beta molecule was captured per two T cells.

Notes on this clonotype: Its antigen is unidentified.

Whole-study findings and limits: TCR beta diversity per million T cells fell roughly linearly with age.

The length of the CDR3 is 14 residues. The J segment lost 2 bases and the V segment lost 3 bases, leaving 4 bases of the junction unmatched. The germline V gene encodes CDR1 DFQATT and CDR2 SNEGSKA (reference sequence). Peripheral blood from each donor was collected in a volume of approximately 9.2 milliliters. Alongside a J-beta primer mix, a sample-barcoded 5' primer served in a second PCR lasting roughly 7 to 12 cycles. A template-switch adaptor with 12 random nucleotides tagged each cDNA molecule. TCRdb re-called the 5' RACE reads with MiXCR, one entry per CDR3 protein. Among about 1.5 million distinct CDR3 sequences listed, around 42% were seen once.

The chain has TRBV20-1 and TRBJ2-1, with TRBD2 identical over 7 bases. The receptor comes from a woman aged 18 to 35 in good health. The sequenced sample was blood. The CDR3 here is CSASGRYPYNEQFF. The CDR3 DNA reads TGCAGTGCTAGCGGGAGGTACCCCTACAATGAGCAGTTCTTC.